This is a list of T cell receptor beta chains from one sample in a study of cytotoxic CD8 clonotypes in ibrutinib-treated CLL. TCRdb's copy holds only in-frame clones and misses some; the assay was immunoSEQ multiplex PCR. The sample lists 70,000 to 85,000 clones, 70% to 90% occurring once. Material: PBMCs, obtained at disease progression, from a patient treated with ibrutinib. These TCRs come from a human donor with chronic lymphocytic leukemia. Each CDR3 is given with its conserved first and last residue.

CASSISGTDTQYF 13 TRBV19
CASSGSGGLRKKLFF 15 TRBV6-5
CASRGLAGTGELFF 14 TRBV27
CASGTGTGWSEQYF 14 TRBV11-2
CASSPAHQPQHF 12 TRBV7-9
CASSVWDSSGNTIYF 15 TRBV5-1
CASSLSGTGGTPLHF 15 TRBV5-1
CASSPQWGDGYTF 13 TRBV28
CASSDYRGSGDEQYF 15 TRBV5-4
CASRGTVQETQYF 13 TRBV6-1
CASSLSGGASEKLFF 15 TRBV5-1
CASSQDSMNTEAFF 14 TRBV5-1
CSAGPLSEQYF 11 TRBV20-1
CSGRIAGDSGELFF 14 TRBV29-1
CASRRQGASTEAFF 14 TRBV7-2
CASSTAGFGYGYTF 14 TRBV6-4
CASSQGLAGSTDTQYF 16 TRBV5-1
CASSPGVGYTF 11 TRBV18
CSAGPGQGVEQYF 13 TRBV29-1
CASSNTLPCMQGAYEQYF 18 TRBV21-1
CAISEKGVGYEKLFF 15 TRBV10-3
CASSYSYRGRGGEQYF 16 TRBV6-7
CASLSLWENTEAFF 14 TRBV6-1
CASGLVRVAGYPHGEQFF 18 TRBV12-5
CASSPQGHGYTF 12 TRBV2
CASSQGGTEAFF 12 TRBV7-9
CAISPNLQDSSENIQYF 17 TRBV10-3